This T cell receptor (beta chain) stems from a study of OX40 agonist ivuxolimab in advanced cancers. Study at large: Ivuxolimab, an antibody that agonizes OX40 (CD134), was administered to the patients.

Sequencing was performed with immunoSEQ multiplex PCR; in TCRdb, only in-frame clones are kept and a portion is missing. The table includes some 70,000 clones, about nine tenths detected once. CDR3 length: 13 residues. The J segment lost 5 bases and the V segment lost 4 bases, leaving 1 base of the junction unmatched. Germline V gene data show CDR1 as SGHTA and CDR2 as FQGTGA. The source is an adult with an advanced solid tumor such as melanoma, head and neck, liver or kidney cancer. This material consisted of CD4+ or CD8+ T cells sorted from blood, taken in a trial of the OX40 agonist ivuxolimab. J is TRBJ2-5 and V is TRBV7-3, with 10 bases matching TRBD1. The CDR3 loop is CASSWTGGETQYF. CDR3 in DNA: TGTGCCAGCAGCTGGACAGGGGGGGAGACCCAGTACTTC.